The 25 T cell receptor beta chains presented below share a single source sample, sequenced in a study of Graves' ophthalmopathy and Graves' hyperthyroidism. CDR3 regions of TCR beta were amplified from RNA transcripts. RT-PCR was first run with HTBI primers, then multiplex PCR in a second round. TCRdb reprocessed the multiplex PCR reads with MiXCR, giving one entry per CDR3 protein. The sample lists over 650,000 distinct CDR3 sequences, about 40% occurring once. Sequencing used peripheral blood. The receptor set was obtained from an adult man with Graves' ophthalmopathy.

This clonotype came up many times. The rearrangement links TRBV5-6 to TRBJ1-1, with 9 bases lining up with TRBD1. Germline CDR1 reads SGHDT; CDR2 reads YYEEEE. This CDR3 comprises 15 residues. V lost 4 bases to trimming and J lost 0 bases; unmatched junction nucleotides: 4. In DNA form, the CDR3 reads TGTGCCAGCAGCGGTGACAGGGGGTTGAACACTGAAGCTTTCTTT. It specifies CASSGDRGLNTEAFF. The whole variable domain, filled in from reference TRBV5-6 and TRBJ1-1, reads DAGVTQSPTHLIKTRGQQVTLRCSPKSGHDTVSWYQQALGQGPQFIFQYYEEEERQRGNFPDRFSGHQFPNYSSELNVNALLLGDSALYLCASSGDRGLNTEAFFGQGTRLTVV.

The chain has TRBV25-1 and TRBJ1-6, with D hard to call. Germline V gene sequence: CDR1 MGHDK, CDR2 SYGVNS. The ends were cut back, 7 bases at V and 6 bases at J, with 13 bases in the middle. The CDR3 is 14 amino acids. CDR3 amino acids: CASIDAGSNSPLHF. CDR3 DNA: TGTGCCAGCATCGACGCTGGATCTAATTCACCCCTCCACTTT.

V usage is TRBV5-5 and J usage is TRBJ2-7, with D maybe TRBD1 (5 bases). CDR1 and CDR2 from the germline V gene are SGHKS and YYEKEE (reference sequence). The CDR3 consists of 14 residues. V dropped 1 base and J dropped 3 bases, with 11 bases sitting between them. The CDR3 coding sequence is TGTGCCAGCAGCTTGATAACAGGACACTACGAGCAGTACGTC. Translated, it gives CASSLITGHYEQYV.

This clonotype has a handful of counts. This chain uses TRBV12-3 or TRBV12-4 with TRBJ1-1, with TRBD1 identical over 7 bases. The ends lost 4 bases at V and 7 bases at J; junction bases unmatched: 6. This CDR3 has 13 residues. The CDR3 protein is CASSYIAGGEAFF. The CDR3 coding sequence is TGTGCCAGCAGTTACATAGCAGGGGGTGAAGCTTTCTTT.

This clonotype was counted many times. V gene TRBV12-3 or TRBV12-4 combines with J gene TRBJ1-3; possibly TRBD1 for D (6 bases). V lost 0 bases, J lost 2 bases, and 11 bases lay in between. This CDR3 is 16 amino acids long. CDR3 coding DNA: TGTGCCAGCAGTTTAGCCCGAACAGGGACTGGAAACACCATATATTTT. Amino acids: CASSLARTGTGNTIYF.

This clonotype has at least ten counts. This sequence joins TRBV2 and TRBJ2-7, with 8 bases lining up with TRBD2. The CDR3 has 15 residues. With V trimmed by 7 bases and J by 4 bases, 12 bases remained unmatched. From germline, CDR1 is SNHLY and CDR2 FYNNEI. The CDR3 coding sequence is TGTGCCAGCACCCCGGGGGGGCAGAGGATGTACGAGCAGTACTTC. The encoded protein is CASTPGGQRMYEQYF.

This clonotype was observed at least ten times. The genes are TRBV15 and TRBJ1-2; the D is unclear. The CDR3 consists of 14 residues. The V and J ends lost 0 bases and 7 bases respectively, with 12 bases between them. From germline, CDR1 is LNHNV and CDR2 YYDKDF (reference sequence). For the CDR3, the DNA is TGTGCCACCAGCAGAGATTCGATGGGGTCTGGCTACACCTTC. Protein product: CATSRDSMGSGYTF. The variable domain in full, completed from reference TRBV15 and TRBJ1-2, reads DAMVIQNPRYQVTQFGKPVTLSCSQTLNHNVMYWYQQKSSQAPKLLFHYYDKDFNNEADTPDNFQSRRPNTSFCFLDIRSPGLGDTAMYLCATSRDSMGSGYTFGSGTRLTVV.

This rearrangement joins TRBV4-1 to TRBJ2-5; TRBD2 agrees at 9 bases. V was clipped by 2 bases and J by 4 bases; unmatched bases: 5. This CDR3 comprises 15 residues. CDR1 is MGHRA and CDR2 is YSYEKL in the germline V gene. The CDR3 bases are TGCGCCAGCAGCCAAACAGCGGGGGGCCTAGAGACCCAGTACTTC. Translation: CASSQTAGGLETQYF.

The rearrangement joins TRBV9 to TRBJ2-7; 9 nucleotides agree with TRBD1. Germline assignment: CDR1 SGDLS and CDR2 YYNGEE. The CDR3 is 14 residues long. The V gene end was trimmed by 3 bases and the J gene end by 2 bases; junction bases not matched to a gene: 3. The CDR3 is CASSGQGVTYEQYF. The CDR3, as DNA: TGTGCCAGCAGCGGACAGGGGGTAACCTACGAGCAGTACTTC.

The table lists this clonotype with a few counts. The CDR3 spells CASAPGRGVYEQYF. In nucleotides, the CDR3 is TGTGCTAGTGCCCCTGGCAGGGGCGTCTACGAGCAGTACTTC. The chain uses TRBV12-5 and TRBJ2-7, with a weak D call TRBD1 (6 bases). The germline V gene has CDR1 LGHNT and CDR2 FRNRAP. V was trimmed by 7 bases and J by 3 bases, leaving 16 bases between them. The CDR3 has 14 residues.

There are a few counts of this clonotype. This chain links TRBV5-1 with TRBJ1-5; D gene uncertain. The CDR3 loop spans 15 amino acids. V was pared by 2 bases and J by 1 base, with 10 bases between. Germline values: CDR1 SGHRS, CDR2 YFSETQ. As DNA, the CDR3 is TGCGCCAGCAGCTTTACATCGGAAAGCAATCAGCCCCAGCATTTT. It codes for CASSFTSESNQPQHF.

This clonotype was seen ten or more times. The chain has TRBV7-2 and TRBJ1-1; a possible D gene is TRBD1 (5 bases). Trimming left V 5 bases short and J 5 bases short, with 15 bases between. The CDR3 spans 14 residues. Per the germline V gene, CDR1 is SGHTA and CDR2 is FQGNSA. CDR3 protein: CASSLNRQSTEAFF. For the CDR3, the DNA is TGTGCCAGCAGCCTCAACAGGCAGTCGACTGAAGCTTTCTTT.

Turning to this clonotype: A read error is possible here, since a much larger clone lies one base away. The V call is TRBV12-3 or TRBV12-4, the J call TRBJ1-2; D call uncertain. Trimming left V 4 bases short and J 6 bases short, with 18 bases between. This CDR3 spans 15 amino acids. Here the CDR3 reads CASSYKGPMANGYTF. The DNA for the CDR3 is TGTGCCAGCAGTTACAAGGGCCCTATGGCTAATGGCTACACCTTC.

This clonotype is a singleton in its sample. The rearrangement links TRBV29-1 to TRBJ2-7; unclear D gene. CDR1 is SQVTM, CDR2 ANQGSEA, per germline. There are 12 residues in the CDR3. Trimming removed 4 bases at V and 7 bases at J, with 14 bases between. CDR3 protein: CSVVGRPGEQYF. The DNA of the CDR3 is TGCAGCGTTGTGGGTCGGCCCGGGGAGCAGTACTTC.

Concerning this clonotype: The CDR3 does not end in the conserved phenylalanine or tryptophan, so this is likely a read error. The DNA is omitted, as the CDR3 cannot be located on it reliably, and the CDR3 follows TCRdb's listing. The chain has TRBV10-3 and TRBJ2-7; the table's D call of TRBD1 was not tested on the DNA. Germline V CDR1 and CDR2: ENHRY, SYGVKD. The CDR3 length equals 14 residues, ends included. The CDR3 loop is CAILKGPGANERYL.

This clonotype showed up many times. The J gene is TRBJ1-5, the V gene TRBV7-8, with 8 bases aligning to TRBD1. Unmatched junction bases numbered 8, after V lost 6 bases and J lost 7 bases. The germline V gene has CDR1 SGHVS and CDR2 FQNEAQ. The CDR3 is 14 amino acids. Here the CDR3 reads CASRSQGVGQPQHF. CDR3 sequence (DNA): TGTGCCAGCAGATCACAGGGGGTTGGACAGCCCCAGCATTTT.

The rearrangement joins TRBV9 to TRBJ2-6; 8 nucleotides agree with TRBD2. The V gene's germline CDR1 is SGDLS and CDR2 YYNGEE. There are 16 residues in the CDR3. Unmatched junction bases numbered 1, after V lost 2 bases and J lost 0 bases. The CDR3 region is CASSVSGASGANVLTF. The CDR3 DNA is TGTGCCAGCAGCGTTAGCGGGGCCTCTGGGGCCAACGTCCTGACTTTC.

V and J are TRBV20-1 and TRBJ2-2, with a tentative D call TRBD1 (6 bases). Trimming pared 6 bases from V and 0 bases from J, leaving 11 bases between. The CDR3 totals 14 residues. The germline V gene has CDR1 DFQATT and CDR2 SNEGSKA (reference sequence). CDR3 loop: CSARTVSNTGELFF. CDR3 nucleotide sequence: TGCAGTGCCAGGACAGTTTCGAACACCGGGGAGCTGTTTTTT.

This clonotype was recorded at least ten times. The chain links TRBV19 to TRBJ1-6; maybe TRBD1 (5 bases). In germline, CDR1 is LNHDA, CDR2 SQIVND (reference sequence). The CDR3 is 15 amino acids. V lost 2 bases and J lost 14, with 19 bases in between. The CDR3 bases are TGTGCCAGTAGTATACCCCAGGGACCTCATCCGACCCTCCACTTT. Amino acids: CASSIPQGPHPTLHF.

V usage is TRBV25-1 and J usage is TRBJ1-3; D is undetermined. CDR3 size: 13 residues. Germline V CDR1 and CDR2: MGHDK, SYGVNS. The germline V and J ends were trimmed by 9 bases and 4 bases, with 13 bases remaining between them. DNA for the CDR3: TGTGCCAGACGTAAGACATCCGGAAACACCATATATTTT. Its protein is CARRKTSGNTIYF.

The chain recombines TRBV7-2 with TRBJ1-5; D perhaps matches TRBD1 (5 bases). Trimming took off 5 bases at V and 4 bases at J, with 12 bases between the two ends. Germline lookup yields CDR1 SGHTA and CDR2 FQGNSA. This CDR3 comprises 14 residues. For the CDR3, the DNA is TGTGCCAGCAGCCAAGGGGAGGGTAATCAGCCCCAGCATTTT. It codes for CASSQGEGNQPQHF.

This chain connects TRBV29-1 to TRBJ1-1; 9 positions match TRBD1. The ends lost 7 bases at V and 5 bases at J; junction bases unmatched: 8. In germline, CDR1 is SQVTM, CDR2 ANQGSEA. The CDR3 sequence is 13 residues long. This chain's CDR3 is CSAAGTGKTEAFF. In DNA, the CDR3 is TGCAGCGCCGCCGGGACAGGGAAAACTGAAGCTTTCTTT.

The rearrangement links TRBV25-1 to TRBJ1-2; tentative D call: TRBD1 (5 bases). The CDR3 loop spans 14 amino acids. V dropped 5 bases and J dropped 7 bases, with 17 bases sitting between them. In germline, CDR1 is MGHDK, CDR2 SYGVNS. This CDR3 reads CASSYLRGLGGYTF. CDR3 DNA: TGTGCCAGCAGTTACCTGAGGGGCCTTGGTGGCTACACCTTC.

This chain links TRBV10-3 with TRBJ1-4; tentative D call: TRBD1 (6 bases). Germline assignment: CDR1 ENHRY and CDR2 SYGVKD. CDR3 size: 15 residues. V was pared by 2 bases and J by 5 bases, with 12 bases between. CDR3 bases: TGTGCCATCAGTGAGGAACTCGGGGGCAATGAAAAACTGTTTTTT. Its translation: CAISEELGGNEKLFF.

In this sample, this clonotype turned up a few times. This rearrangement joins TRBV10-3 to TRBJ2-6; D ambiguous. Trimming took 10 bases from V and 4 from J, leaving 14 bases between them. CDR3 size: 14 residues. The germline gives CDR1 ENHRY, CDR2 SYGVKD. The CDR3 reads CASSEQSGANVLTF. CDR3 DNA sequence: TGTGCCAGCAGCGAACAGTCCGGGGCCAACGTCCTGACTTTC.